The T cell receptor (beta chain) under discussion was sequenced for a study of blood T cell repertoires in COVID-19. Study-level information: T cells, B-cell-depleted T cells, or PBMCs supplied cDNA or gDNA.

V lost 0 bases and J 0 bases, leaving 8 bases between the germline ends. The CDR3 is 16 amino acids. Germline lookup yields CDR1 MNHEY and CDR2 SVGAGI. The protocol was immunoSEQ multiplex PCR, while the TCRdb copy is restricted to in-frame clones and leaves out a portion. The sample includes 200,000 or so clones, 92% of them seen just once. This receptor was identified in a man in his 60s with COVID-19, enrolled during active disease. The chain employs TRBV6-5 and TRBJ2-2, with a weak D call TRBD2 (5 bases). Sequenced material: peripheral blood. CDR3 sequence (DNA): TGTGCCAGCAGTTACTCCGGGATTACGAACACCGGGGAGCTGTTTTTT. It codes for CASSYSGITNTGELFF.